A selection of T cell receptor beta chains follows, all from one sample in a study of blood T cell repertoires in COVID-19. Sequencing used immunoSEQ multiplex PCR; TCRdb keeps in-frame clones, though not all of them. The sample shows 60,000 or so clones, about 89% of them seen only once. Material for sequencing was peripheral blood. The receptors here all came from a man in his sixties with acute or convalescent COVID-19. CDR3s leave out the opening cysteine and the closing phenylalanine or tryptophan. Fields, in order: V gene, J gene, CDR3 protein.

>TRBV24-1|TRBJ2-6
ATSDRDRNSGANVLT
>TRBV3-1/TRBV3-2|TRBJ2-1
ASSRRGDEQF
>TRBV7-9|TRBJ1-2
ASSASDREAYGYT
>TRBV7-2|TRBJ2-1
ASSLERGGVREQF
>TRBV7-8|TRBJ1-2
ASSHDINYGYT
>TRBV6-1|TRBJ2-2
ASSGNMLMNTGELF
>TRBV15|TRBJ1-4
ATSRGRWTGSGEKLF
>TRBV2|TRBJ1-5
ASSVDRVAQPQH
>TRBV15|TRBJ2-7
ATSRVRLGTEFYEQY
>TRBV30|TRBJ1-3
AWSPQGVIRNTIY
>TRBV4-3|TRBJ2-1
ASSQSSGGVNEQF
>TRBV5-1|TRBJ1-4
ASSLGAIDEKLF
>TRBV5-5|TRBJ1-6
ASSFGGAREYSPLH
>TRBV5-5|TRBJ1-3
ASSLNSAGNTIY
>TRBV7-2|TRBJ2-2
ASSLAAGGNTGELF
>TRBV18|TRBJ1-1
ASSRQTGKGGTEAF
>TRBV18|TRBJ2-7
ASSPGYSSYEQY
>TRBV7-6|TRBJ2-5
ASSLDVGGLETQY
>TRBV4-2|TRBJ1-2
ASSQEGAGAGSWGYT
>TRBV10-1|TRBJ1-1
ASSDDPTRGFTEAF
>TRBV3-1/TRBV3-2|TRBJ1-2
ASSREYVGGYGYT
>TRBV3-1/TRBV3-2|TRBJ2-3
ASSQEGSLGGTQY
>TRBV18|TRBJ1-1
ASSPGGETSSF
>TRBV25-1|TRBJ2-3
ASSDDTGLAGYTDTQY
>TRBV7-9|TRBJ2-3
ASSLDRGADTQY
>TRBV30|TRBJ2-7
AWSVGTGGREQY
>TRBV9|TRBJ2-3
ASSVEQVGDTQY
>TRBV6-6|TRBJ1-1
ASSTSGAGMNTEAF
>TRBV9|TRBJ1-5
ASSLGTGQPQH
>TRBV30|TRBJ2-3
AWRMGVSTDTQY
>TRBV19|TRBJ1-1
ASSQGTMMNTEAF
>TRBV19|TRBJ1-6
ASSGGSPLH
>TRBV5-1|TRBJ1-3
ASSLDRGHGNTIY
>TRBV7-2|TRBJ1-2
ASSLGRGSYGYT
>TRBV3-1/TRBV3-2|TRBJ1-2
ASSQAGYGYT
>TRBV19|TRBJ2-1
ASSIRQGRYNEQF
>TRBV19|TRBJ2-1
ASSIVRGEQF
>TRBV6-5|TRBJ1-5
ASKAEVDQPQH
>TRBV19|TRBJ1-5
AGGTANSNQPQH
>TRBV7-9|TRBJ2-1
ASSKDSQGYNEQF
>TRBV7-2|TRBJ1-2
ASSLYDRGSSYGYT
>TRBV7-2|TRBJ1-2
ASSLGEGDGYT
>TRBV6-1|TRBJ2-7
ASSEGWAFSYEQY
>TRBV5-1|TRBJ2-7
ASSLPRGDGYEQY
>TRBV5-1|TRBJ1-1
ASSFAGQGSEAF
>TRBV7-9|TRBJ1-1
ASSSAGTGGTEAF
>TRBV5-3|TRBJ1-1
ARSLASGAGGTEAF
>TRBV27|TRBJ1-5
ASSAGTGSNQPQH
>TRBV7-2|TRBJ2-1
ASSPGGTSGGTIYNEQF
>TRBV15|TRBJ1-2
ATSRDPGGYGYT